Sequencing of this T cell receptor (beta chain) was carried out in a study of identical twins. This clonotype has only a few counts. TCRdb passed the 5' RACE reads through MiXCR, listing each CDR3 protein once. The table lists roughly 700,000 distinct CDR3 sequences, about 9.4% of them singletons, with 0.8% to 1% in the top ten. Losses at the gene ends were 7 bases for V and 5 bases for J; bases not matched to a gene: 9. CDR3 length: 15 amino acids. CDR1 is MNHEY and CDR2 is SVGAGI in the germline V gene. These sequences were also reported in another study, on yellow fever vaccine responses in identical twins.

What was sequenced was PBMCs. The receptor comes from a woman in her late teens or twenties in good health. This chain joins TRBV6-5 and TRBJ2-2; the match to TRBD1 covers 8 bases. The CDR3, as DNA: TGTGCCAGCAATTCTAGACAGGGGAAGACCGGGGAGCTGTTTTTT. Translation: CASNSRQGKTGELFF.